The TCR beta chain described here comes from a study of cytomegalovirus exposure and HLA in healthy donors. Whereas donors were nominally healthy upon sampling, unrecorded immune exposures were probable. The primer mix had 60 Vbeta and 13 Jbeta primers. Per the original methods: Some 11 million of the approximately 80 million unique TCR beta chains counted in a later analysis were shared. Assay: immunoSEQ multiplex PCR; the TCRdb copy retains only in-frame clones and omits some. Clonal size and the V and J genes are those of that table, whereas D and trimming came from the DNA. Of 100,000 or so clones listed, approximately 12% are singletons. Details on this clone: A read error may produce the germline difference seen at one junction end.

Germline V gene data show CDR1 as MDHEN and CDR2 as SYDVKM. The CDR3 has 14 residues. The J gene is TRBJ2-5, the V gene TRBV28; D not certain. The sequenced material came from PBMCs. This TCR was recovered from a man aged 40-50 years in good health and CMV-seropositive. CDR3 coding DNA: TGTGCCAGCAGCCCCCCCGGGTTGGAAGAGACCCGGTACTTC. This gives the protein CASSPPGLEETRYF.